The clone carrying this TCR beta chain occurred once. A read error may account for a junction end that differs from germline. Patients had urothelial carcinoma that was locally advanced or metastatic. Per patient, between 1 and 8 samples were collected at pretreatment and on-treatment time points. Produced via immunoSEQ multiplex PCR; TCRdb's table is partial and in-frame only. Of 50,000 or so clones listed, approximately 77% were seen once; the top ten hold around 3.6%. This specimen comes from a study of PD-L1 blockade in urothelial cancer. The germline V gene encodes CDR1 MNHEY and CDR2 SMNVEV (reference sequence). CDR3 length equals 17 residues.

The chain carries TRBV27 and TRBJ2-2, with TRBD1 matching 7 bases. The sequence was obtained from an older man with urothelial cancer. The source material was PBMCs, sampled around atezolizumab (anti-PD-L1) treatment. The CDR3 DNA is TGTGTCAGCAAGCCCATCACCGGGACAGAGAACACCGGGGAGCTGTTTTTT. Translated, it gives CVSKPITGTENTGELFF.